This T cell receptor beta chain came from a study of cytomegalovirus exposure and HLA in healthy donors. Study as a whole: Previous work identified some 120 million unique TCR beta sequences from about 179 million T cells.

Study outcomes and limitations: Indistinguishable V segments such as TRBV6-2 and TRBV6-3 were excluded.

The CDR3 length is 15 residues. Trimming stripped 2 bases from V and 3 bases from J, with 11 bases between. CDR1 SGHDN and CDR2 FVKESK come from the germline V gene. PCR employed 60 Vbeta and 13 Jbeta primers. Assay: immunoSEQ multiplex PCR; the TCRdb copy retains only in-frame clones and omits some. The sample lists about 55,000 clones, roughly four fifths occurring once. Worth noting for this clone: Its antigen is unidentified.

Sample: PBMCs. This rearrangement joins TRBV14 to TRBJ2-1; no definite D call. The clonotype was recovered from a man aged 25 to 40 in good health and CMV-seronegative. CDR3 amino acids: CASSQTSPFYNEQFF. CDR3 nucleotides: TGTGCCAGCAGCCAAACTTCCCCTTTCTACAATGAGCAGTTCTTC.